The 27 T cell receptor beta chains listed next were all sequenced from one sample in a study of cytomegalovirus exposure and HLA in healthy donors. Clones were read by immunoSEQ multiplex PCR, and TCRdb kept only the in-frame ones, dropping some. The sample holds roughly 220,000 clones, around 80% seen once. The specimen sequenced was PBMCs. The origin of the receptors is a woman under 40 in good health and CMV-seropositive.

The CDR3 loop reads CASSLDGGSYYEQYF. CDR3 nucleotide sequence: TGTGCCAGCAGCTTGGACGGGGGATCGTACTACGAGCAGTACTTC. The rearrangement uses TRBV5-8 and TRBJ2-7; possibly TRBD2 for D (6 bases). The CDR3 is 15 amino acids. Trimming took off 0 bases at V and 3 bases at J, with 13 bases between the two ends. Germline assignment: CDR1 SGHTS and CDR2 YDEGEE. The full variable domain, completed using reference TRBV5-8 and TRBJ2-7, is EAGVTQSPTHLIKTRGQQATLRCSPISGHTSVYWYQQALGLGLQFLLWYDEGEERNRGNFPPRFSGRQFPNYSSELNVNALELEDSALYLCASSLDGGSYYEQYFGPGTRLTVT.

The chain recombines TRBV6-6 with TRBJ2-5; TRBD2 matches 10 bases. Per germline, CDR1 MNHNY and CDR2 SVGAGI (reference sequence). Trimming cost V 7 bases and J 5 bases; bases outside gene matches: 7. This CDR3 has 14 amino acids. This chain's CDR3 is CASTLAGGRETQYF. DNA of the CDR3: TGTGCCAGCACCTTAGCGGGAGGCCGTGAGACCCAGTACTTC.

This clone was picked up one time. The chain employs TRBV7-2 and TRBJ1-4, with no clear D. Germline lookup yields CDR1 SGHTA and CDR2 FQGNSA. V gave up 2 bases and J gave up 6 bases, with 7 bases separating them. This CDR3 is built from 13 residues. CDR3 nucleotide sequence: TGTGCCAGCAGCTTACAACGCTATGAAAAACTGTTTTTT. Amino acids: CASSLQRYEKLFF.

The V call is TRBV30, the J call TRBJ1-3; D is undetermined. CDR1 and CDR2 (germline): GTSNPN, SVGIG (reference sequence). V lost 5 bases and J lost 0, with 8 bases in between. The CDR3 has 13 residues. The CDR3 sequence: CAWETSSGNTIYF. In nucleotides, the CDR3 is TGTGCCTGGGAAACCTCCTCTGGAAACACCATATATTTT.

The chain employs TRBV30 and TRBJ2-7; D unclear. Germline V gene data show CDR1 as GTSNPN and CDR2 as SVGIG (reference sequence). CDR3 length: 13 residues. V was clipped by 0 bases and J by 2 bases, with 8 bases between them. The CDR3 DNA reads as TGTGCCTGGAGTGTAGGCGTTACCTACGAGCAGTACTTC. Residues: CAWSVGVTYEQYF.

This chain joins TRBV7-6 and TRBJ2-3; D remains unclear. CDR3 length: 15 amino acids. With 3 bases removed from V and 2 bases from J, the gap between germline ends came to 12 bases. Germline lookup yields CDR1 SGHVS and CDR2 FNYEAQ. The DNA for the CDR3 is TGTGCCAGCAGCTTGGGCACAGTCTACACAGATACGCAGTATTTT. It is translated as CASSLGTVYTDTQYF.

This clone has just a few counts. V usage is TRBV12-5 and J usage is TRBJ2-1; tentative D call: TRBD2 (6 bases). Germline V gene lookup returns CDR1 LGHNT and CDR2 FRNRAP. CDR3 length: 18 amino acids. The V and J ends lost 0 bases and 5 bases respectively, with 20 bases between them. The CDR3 spells CASGLVPDGLAWHNEQFF. CDR3 nucleotides: TGTGCTAGTGGTTTGGTACCGGACGGTCTAGCGTGGCACAATGAGCAGTTCTTC.

The chain links TRBV30 to TRBJ2-1, with D tentatively TRBD2 (6 bases). CDR3 size: 14 residues. The germline V gene encodes CDR1 GTSNPN and CDR2 SVGIG (reference sequence). V lost 5 bases to trimming and J lost 2 bases, with 13 bases between them. The CDR3 DNA is TGTGCCTGGGCCCTAGCGCGGGCCTACAATGAGCAGTTCTTC. It encodes CAWALARAYNEQFF.

This clone was counted once. The germline gene is not matched at one end of the junction; a read error may be the cause. V is TRBV11-3 and J is TRBJ2-5; 9 positions agree with TRBD2. Germline V gene sequence: CDR1 SGHNT, CDR2 YENEEA. CDR3 length: 16 amino acids. The CDR3 DNA reads as TGTGCCAGCAGCTCAGGTCAGACTAGCGGACAAGAGAGCCAGTACTTC. It encodes CASSSGQTSGQESQYF.

This chain joins TRBV5-6 and TRBJ1-2; a weak D match, TRBD1 (5 bases). Trimming removed 2 bases from V and 1 base from J, with 24 bases in between. CDR1 is SGHDT and CDR2 is YYEEEE in the germline V gene. CDR3 length: 19 residues. The CDR3 nucleotides read TGTGCCAGCAGCTTTGGGGGTCTTCCAGGTTTTCTTGTTAACTATGGCTACACCTTC. Translated, it gives CASSFGGLPGFLVNYGYTF.

The chain recombines TRBV15 with TRBJ2-2; D might be TRBD1 (5 bases). From germline, CDR1 is LNHNV and CDR2 YYDKDF (reference sequence). The CDR3 runs 16 residues. V lost 5 bases and J 0 bases, leaving 13 bases between the germline ends. This chain's CDR3 is CATSGWGGANTGELFF. CDR3 sequence (DNA): TGTGCCACCAGCGGGTGGGGCGGCGCGAACACCGGGGAGCTGTTTTTT.

As for this clone: This CDR3 is also generated by other DNA sequences in the sample. The V call is TRBV27, the J call TRBJ1-5, with 10 bases fitting TRBD1. The CDR3 is made up of 14 amino acids. The V gene end was trimmed by 3 bases and the J gene end by 7 bases; junction bases not matched to a gene: 3. Germline V CDR1 and CDR2: MNHEY, SMNVEV (reference sequence). CDR3 in DNA: TGTGCCAGCAGTTTGACAGGGGGCGGGCAGCCCCAGCATTTT. Translated: CASSLTGGGQPQHF.

The chain employs TRBV11-3 and TRBJ2-5; TRBD2 is a possible D gene (5 bases). The length of the CDR3 is 14 residues. V lost 1 base to trimming and J lost 5 bases, with 11 bases between them. Per germline, CDR1 SGHNT and CDR2 YENEEA. The CDR3 loop is CASSLGASHETQYF. The CDR3 DNA reads TGTGCCAGCAGCTTAGGTGCTAGCCATGAGACCCAGTACTTC.

The J gene is TRBJ2-1, the V gene TRBV27; TRBD2 is a possible D gene (6 bases). This CDR3 has 16 residues. Germline loops: CDR1 MNHEY, CDR2 SMNVEV (reference sequence). Trimming left V 2 bases short and J 7 bases short, with 18 bases between. CDR3 bases: TGTGCCAGCAGTTTACGAGCCGGGGACTCCTGGAATGAGCAGTTCTTC. This encodes CASSLRAGDSWNEQFF.

This CDR3 is CASSYSGYQPQHF. CDR3 nucleotides: TGTGCCAGCAGTTACTCGGGCTATCAGCCCCAGCATTTT. The rearrangement uses TRBV6-5 and TRBJ1-5; D is undetermined. The CDR3 totals 13 residues. Germline V gene lookup returns CDR1 MNHEY and CDR2 SVGAGI. V shed 0 bases and J shed 5 bases, with 5 bases lying between them.

This clone was found a few times. The V call is TRBV30, the J call TRBJ2-3; no reliable D call. CDR3 length equals 13 residues. The germline gives CDR1 GTSNPN, CDR2 SVGIG (reference sequence). V shed 1 base and J shed 0 bases, with 5 bases lying between them. The CDR3 sequence: CAWSGASTDTQYF. The CDR3, as DNA: TGTGCCTGGAGTGGGGCCAGCACAGATACGCAGTATTTT.

The genes are TRBV5-6 and TRBJ2-3; D remains ambiguous. Trimming shortened V by 4 bases and J by 6 bases, and 12 bases separated the two germline ends. This CDR3 has 13 amino acids. Germline V gene data show CDR1 as SGHDT and CDR2 as YYEEEE. CDR3 bases: TGTGCCAGCAGCCACCCCCAGAGGGATACGCAGTATTTT. Protein product: CASSHPQRDTQYF. The full variable domain, rest sourced from reference TRBV5-6 and TRBJ2-3, is DAGVTQSPTHLIKTRGQQVTLRCSPKSGHDTVSWYQQALGQGPQFIFQYYEEEERQRGNFPDRFSGHQFPNYSSELNVNALLLGDSALYLCASSHPQRDTQYFGPGTRLTVL.

The chain uses TRBV28 and TRBJ2-3, with a possible D match to TRBD1 (5 bases). The CDR3 covers 16 residues. V lost 5 bases and J lost 0, with 15 bases in between. From germline, CDR1 is MDHEN and CDR2 SYDVKM. CDR3 in amino acids: CASSPPRQTSTDTQYF. The CDR3, as DNA: TGTGCCAGCAGTCCCCCAAGACAGACTAGCACAGATACGCAGTATTTT.

This chain uses TRBV28 with TRBJ2-1; no clear D. Germline V gene data show CDR1 as MDHEN and CDR2 as SYDVKM. V was shortened by 7 bases and J by 0 bases, with 16 bases between the two germline ends. The CDR3 runs to 16 residues. CDR3 protein: CASTLRRASSYNEQFF. The CDR3, as DNA: TGTGCCAGCACCCTAAGAAGGGCCAGCTCCTACAATGAGCAGTTCTTC.

V gene TRBV6-5 combines with J gene TRBJ1-4, with 9 bases matching TRBD1. Trimming took 7 bases from V and 8 from J; bases not matched to a gene: 11. The germline V gene encodes CDR1 MNHEY and CDR2 SVGAGI. This CDR3 has 15 amino acids. DNA of the CDR3: TGTGCCAGCAAAATCCGGAGACAGGGGGGAGAAAAACTGTTTTTT. This gives the protein CASKIRRQGGEKLFF.

This rearrangement joins TRBV4-1 to TRBJ1-2; tentative D call: TRBD1 (5 bases). V was shortened by 2 bases and J by 8 bases, with 18 bases between the two germline ends. This CDR3 spans 15 amino acids. Germline CDR1 is MGHRA and CDR2 is YSYEKL. The CDR3 spells CASSQSGAGGGGYTF. CDR3 nucleotide sequence: TGCGCCAGCAGCCAATCGGGCGCCGGGGGTGGCGGCTACACCTTC.

This clone was found once. V usage is TRBV30 and J usage is TRBJ2-3; 12 bases match TRBD2. The V gene end was trimmed by 1 base and the J gene end by 0 bases; junction bases not matched to a gene: 2. The germline gives CDR1 GTSNPN, CDR2 SVGIG (reference sequence). CDR3 length: 16 residues. CDR3 residues: CAWSGLAGASTDTQYF. As DNA, the CDR3 is TGTGCCTGGAGTGGACTAGCGGGAGCTAGCACAGATACGCAGTATTTT.

This clone came up many times. The chain has TRBV9 and TRBJ1-2; perhaps TRBD1 as D (6 bases). The germline V and J ends were trimmed by 4 bases and 4 bases, with 20 bases remaining between them. Per the germline V gene, CDR1 is SGDLS and CDR2 is YYNGEE. This CDR3 is built from 16 residues. In DNA, the CDR3 is TGTGCCAGCAGCCCCAATTACAGGGACCCCAGCTATGGCTACACCTTC. Amino acids: CASSPNYRDPSYGYTF.

A few counts support this clone. The rearrangement uses TRBV2 and TRBJ1-1, with D hard to call. Germline V CDR1 and CDR2: SNHLY, FYNNEI. Trimming took off 5 bases at V and 7 bases at J, with 8 bases between the two ends. The CDR3 is made up of 11 amino acids. CDR3 region: CASSPYNEAFF. CDR3 DNA sequence: TGTGCCAGCAGTCCGTACAATGAAGCTTTCTTT. Drawing the rest from reference TRBV2 and TRBJ1-1, the complete variable domain is EPEVTQTPSHQVTQMGQEVILRCVPISNHLYFYWYRQILGQKVEFLVSFYNNEISEKSEIFDDQFSVERPDGSNFTLKIRSTKLEDSAMYFCASSPYNEAFFGQGTRLTVV.

In DNA form, the CDR3 reads TGTGCCAGCTCACCCTCCCAAGGACCGTACGAGCAGTACTTC. Its translation is CASSPSQGPYEQYF. This sequence joins TRBV18 and TRBJ2-7; D remains unclear. Germline CDR1 reads KGHSH; CDR2 reads LQKENI. This CDR3 has 14 amino acids. Deletions cut 3 bases from V and 4 bases from J, with 13 bases between.

This sequence joins TRBV28 and TRBJ1-2, with a tentative D call TRBD1 (5 bases). This CDR3 region has 16 residues. Trimming pared 5 bases from V and 4 bases from J, leaving 20 bases between. CDR1 is MDHEN and CDR2 is SYDVKM in the germline V gene. The CDR3: CASSHAGGFISYGYTF. DNA of the CDR3: TGTGCCAGCAGTCATGCTGGGGGGTTTATAAGCTATGGCTACACCTTC.

The V gene is TRBV29-1, the J gene TRBJ1-2; D call uncertain. V was clipped by 0 bases and J by 5 bases, with 16 bases between them. The CDR3 length is 15 residues. Germline V lookup: CDR1 SQVTM, CDR2 ANQGSEA. CDR3 bases: TGCAGCGTTGAAGAAGGAAGCGGGCAGCGGTATGGCTACACCTTC. Translation gives CSVEEGSGQRYGYTF.